This entry lists 10 T cell receptor beta chains sequenced from one sample in a study of patients and donors after allogeneic stem cell transplantation. TCRdb reprocessed the RT-PCR reads via MiXCR and lists one record per CDR3 protein. The sample contains approximately 170,000 distinct CDR3 sequences, 24% of which appear only once. Sequencing input: blood, either unsorted or a sorted T cell fraction (not recorded which). The origin of the receptors is a human donor who was either an allogeneic HSCT recipient or a stem cell or donor lymphocyte infusion donor (not recorded which). It is not recorded whose cells these are; they may come from a transplant donor.

V and J are TRBV20-1 and TRBJ2-7; TRBD1 matches at 8 bases. Germline CDR1 is DFQATT and CDR2 is SNEGSKA (reference sequence). CDR3 length: 16 amino acids. Trimming at V came to 0 bases and at J to 5 bases, leaving 12 bases not matched to a gene. CDR3 protein: CSARDRQGASVNEQYF. DNA of the CDR3: TGCAGTGCTAGAGATAGGCAGGGGGCATCGGTGAACGAGCAGTACTTC.

This clonotype was observed a few times. This chain connects TRBV20-1 to TRBJ1-2; D call uncertain. The length of the CDR3 is 14 residues. The V end was cut by 4 bases, the J end by 0 bases, with 12 bases between. The V gene's germline CDR1 is DFQATT and CDR2 SNEGSKA (reference sequence). The CDR3 bases are TGCAGTGCTACTCGAGTGGAAGCTAACTATGGCTACACCTTC. This sequence encodes CSATRVEANYGYTF.

This clonotype was picked up a small number of times. The CDR3 region is CASSLVRAKNIQYF. The DNA of the CDR3 is TGTGCCAGCAGCTTAGTGCGGGCCAAAAACATTCAGTACTTC. The genes are TRBV7-2 and TRBJ2-4; D gene unclear. Germline V gene lookup returns CDR1 SGHTA and CDR2 FQGNSA. The CDR3 loop spans 14 amino acids. V lost 1 base to trimming and J lost 1 base, with 5 bases between them.

This chain uses TRBV7-9 with TRBJ2-7; weak D call: TRBD2 (7 bases). With 5 bases removed from V and 1 base from J, the gap between germline ends came to 18 bases. The germline gives CDR1 SEHNR, CDR2 FQNEAQ (reference sequence). The CDR3 consists of 16 residues. The CDR3 DNA is TGTGCCAGCAGCCGGGGAGGGACACTGAGATCCTACGAGCAGTACTTC. Protein: CASSRGGTLRSYEQYF.

The CDR3: CASSLDYRGGEAFF. CDR3 sequence (DNA): TGTGCCAGCAGTTTGGACTACAGGGGTGGGGAAGCTTTCTTT. J is TRBJ1-1 and V is TRBV12-3 or TRBV12-4, with TRBD1 matching over 7 bases. This CDR3 has 14 residues. V lost 3 bases to trimming and J lost 8 bases; unmatched junction nucleotides: 9.

J is TRBJ1-4 and V is TRBV5-1, with D tentatively TRBD1 (5 bases). From germline, CDR1 is SGHRS and CDR2 YFSETQ. The CDR3 totals 16 residues. Trimming took off 2 bases at V and 5 bases at J, with 16 bases between the two ends. The CDR3 bases are TGCGCCAGCAGCTTTAGGCCGGACGCAGGGAATGAAAAACTGTTTTTT. This gives the protein CASSFRPDAGNEKLFF.

This clonotype was recorded many times. The chain carries TRBV9 and TRBJ1-2; no clear D gene. V lost 4 bases to trimming and J lost 0 bases, with 16 bases between them. The germline CDR1 and CDR2 sequences are SGDLS and YYNGEE. This CDR3 contains 16 residues. CDR3 nucleotide sequence: TGTGCCAGCAGCCCCCGCTTTTTGGCCCCTAACTATGGCTACACCTTC. It codes for CASSPRFLAPNYGYTF.

There are a few counts of this clonotype. The CDR3 sequence: CASSSGGRELFF. The CDR3 DNA reads as TGTGCCAGCAGCTCGGGAGGGAGGGAGCTGTTTTTT. The chain links TRBV7-9 to TRBJ2-2; 8 bases agree with TRBD2. The CDR3 covers 12 residues. Germline assignment: CDR1 SEHNR and CDR2 FQNEAQ (reference sequence). V gave up 4 bases and J gave up 9 bases; unmatched junction bases: 1.

The chain has TRBV7-9 and TRBJ2-2; D ambiguous. V was pared by 3 bases and J by 4 bases, with 9 bases between. Germline CDR1 SEHNR, CDR2 FQNEAQ (reference sequence). There are 14 residues in the CDR3. This CDR3 is CASSFYKSTGELFF. DNA of the CDR3: TGTGCCAGCAGCTTCTATAAGAGCACCGGGGAGCTGTTTTTT. The full variable domain, its missing parts supplied by reference TRBV7-9 and TRBJ2-2, is DTGVSQNPRHKITKRGQNVTFRCDPISEHNRLYWYRQTLGQGPEFLTYFQNEAQLEKSRLLSDRFSAERPKGSFSTLEIQRTEQGDSAMYLCASSFYKSTGELFFGEGSRLTVL.

This clonotype has just a few counts. V gene TRBV20-1 combines with J gene TRBJ1-1; the D gene is possibly TRBD1 (5 bases). Germline CDR1 DFQATT, CDR2 SNEGSKA (reference sequence). Trimming removed 3 bases at V and 3 bases at J, with 11 bases between. This CDR3 has 13 residues. CDR3 protein: CSARASGDTEAFF. The CDR3 DNA follows: TGCAGTGCTAGGGCGTCGGGGGACACTGAAGCTTTCTTT.